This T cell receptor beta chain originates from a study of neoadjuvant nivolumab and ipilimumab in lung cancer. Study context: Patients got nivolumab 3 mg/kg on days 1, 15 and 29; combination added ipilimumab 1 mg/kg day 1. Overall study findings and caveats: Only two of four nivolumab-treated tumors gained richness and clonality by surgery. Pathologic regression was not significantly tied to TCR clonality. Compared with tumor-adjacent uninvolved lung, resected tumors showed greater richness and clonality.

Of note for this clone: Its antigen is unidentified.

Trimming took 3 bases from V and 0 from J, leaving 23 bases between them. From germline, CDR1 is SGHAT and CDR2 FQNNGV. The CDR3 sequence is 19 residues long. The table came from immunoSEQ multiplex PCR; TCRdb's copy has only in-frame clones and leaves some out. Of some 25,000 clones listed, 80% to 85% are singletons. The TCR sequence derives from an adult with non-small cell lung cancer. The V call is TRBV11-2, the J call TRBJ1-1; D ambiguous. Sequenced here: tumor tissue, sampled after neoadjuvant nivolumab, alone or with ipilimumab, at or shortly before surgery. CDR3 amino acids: CASSFPAEPTESMNTEAFF. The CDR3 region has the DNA TGTGCCAGCAGCTTCCCCGCCGAACCGACGGAATCAATGAACACTGAAGCTTTCTTT.